Listed below are T cell receptor beta chains from one sample, sequenced in a study of CD8+ T cells in alopecia areata. This table comes from immunoSEQ multiplex PCR, and its TCRdb copy is limited to in-frame clones, with some not included. The sample holds approximately 170,000 clones, around 56% seen once. This sample comprised CD4+ T cells sorted from blood, obtained at week 4, from a patient treated with tofacitinib. The receptors were gathered from a human donor with alopecia areata. Both conserved end residues are part of each CDR3. The D gene is left open where the match is weak. Size is stated for part of the rows, as once, few or many counts, or as a class when the clone is expanded.

>TRBJ1-5|.|TRBV2|TRBD1
CASRGQGAGQPQHF
TGTGCCAGCAGAGGACAGGGAGCAGGTCAGCCCCAGCATTTT
>TRBJ2-5|few|TRBV7-6|.
CASSSEETQYF
TGTGCCAGCAGCTCCGAAGAGACCCAGTACTTC
>TRBJ1-5|.|TRBV10-2|TRBD1
CASSGQGNQPQHF
TGCGCCAGTTCGGGACAGGGCAATCAGCCCCAGCATTTT
>TRBJ1-3|.|TRBV30|.
CAWHRRSGNTIYF
TGTGCCTGGCACAGACGATCTGGAAACACCATATATTTT
>TRBJ2-2|few|TRBV29-1|.
CSVDDESPGELFF
TGCAGCGTTGATGACGAATCCCCCGGGGAGCTGTTTTTT
>TRBJ1-1|few|TRBV7-9|TRBD1
CASSLPGQVRNEAFF
TGTGCCAGCAGCTTACCGGGACAGGTCCGAAATGAAGCTTTCTTT
>TRBJ2-3|.|TRBV30|.
CAWSVRVGAGDTQYF
TGTGCCTGGAGTGTAAGGGTGGGAGCCGGAGATACGCAGTATTTT
>TRBJ2-5|once|TRBV20-1|.
CSGGGQETQYF
TGCAGTGGAGGGGGCCAAGAGACCCAGTACTTC
>TRBJ1-1|once|TRBV9|.
CASSGTRGSEAFF
TGTGCCAGCAGCGGGACCAGGGGATCTGAAGCTTTCTTT
>TRBJ2-1|few|TRBV25-1|.
CASSDRYNEQFF
TGTGCCAGCAGTGACCGATACAATGAGCAGTTCTTC
>TRBJ2-1|once|TRBV2|.
CASSVWMNEQFF
TGTGCCAGCAGTGTCTGGATGAATGAGCAGTTCTTC
>TRBJ1-2|.|TRBV28|.
CASTLGQGHYGYTF
TGTGCCAGCACCCTCGGGCAGGGCCACTATGGCTACACCTTC
>TRBJ2-7|once|TRBV7-2|TRBD1
CASTFSNDRAREQYF
TGTGCCAGCACCTTTTCGAATGACAGGGCCAGGGAGCAGTACTTC
>TRBJ2-7|once|TRBV6-5|.
CASGAAPYEQYF
TGTGCCAGCGGGGCGGCCCCCTACGAGCAGTACTTC
>TRBJ1-3|.|TRBV15|.
CATSRDRVAGNTIYF
TGTGCCACCAGCAGAGATCGGGTCGCGGGAAACACCATATATTTT
>TRBJ2-5|few|TRBV7-2|.
CASSLNRKGTQYF
TGTGCCAGCAGCTTAAACAGGAAGGGAACCCAGTACTTC
>TRBJ1-2|.|TRBV2|TRBD1
CASSGSGTGLPYGYTF
TGTGCCAGCAGTGGGTCCGGGACAGGGCTACCCTATGGCTACACCTTC
>TRBJ2-1|.|TRBV4-2|.
CASSQGIQVRSYNEQFF
TGTGCCAGCAGCCAAGGGATCCAGGTACGGTCCTACAATGAGCAGTTCTTC
>TRBJ2-7|few|TRBV5-1|.
CASSRVGNSYEQYF
TGCGCCAGCAGCAGAGTCGGGAACTCCTACGAGCAGTACTTC
>TRBJ1-1|.|TRBV19|.
CASSMGPGQREAFF
TGTGCCAGTAGTATGGGGCCTGGACAGCGGGAAGCTTTCTTT
>TRBJ1-5|.|TRBV7-2|.
CASSLGRGTQPQHF
TGTGCCAGCAGCTTAGGTCGGGGGACTCAGCCCCAGCATTTT
>TRBJ1-1|.|TRBV9|.
CASSVGWTTSTEAFF
TGTGCCAGCAGCGTGGGTTGGACAACCTCCACTGAAGCTTTCTTT
>TRBJ1-1|.|TRBV27|.
CASSLLMNTEAFF
TGTGCCAGCAGTTTATTGATGAACACTGAAGCTTTCTTT
>TRBJ2-1|.|TRBV29-1|.
CSVEDLARRSLDEQFF
TGCAGCGTTGAAGATCTAGCGAGAAGATCTCTGGATGAGCAGTTCTTC
>TRBJ2-2|.|TRBV30|TRBD2
CALNPGLASNGGELFF
TGTGCCTTGAATCCGGGACTAGCGAGTAACGGCGGGGAGCTGTTTTTT
>TRBJ2-3|.|TRBV30|.
CAWSVGGSTDTQYF
TGTGCCTGGAGTGTAGGAGGGAGCACAGATACGCAGTATTTT
>TRBJ2-3|.|TRBV7-3|.
CASSLTNHVTDTQYF
TGTGCCAGCAGCTTAACTAATCATGTCACAGATACGCAGTATTTT
>TRBJ1-5|.|TRBV7-2|.
CASSSDSANQPQHF
TGTGCCAGCAGCTCGGACAGCGCTAATCAGCCCCAGCATTTT
>TRBJ1-5|.|TRBV15|.
CATSLHSSNQPQHF
TGTGCCACCAGCCTTCACAGCAGCAATCAGCCCCAGCATTTT
>TRBJ2-4|.|TRBV9|.
CASSVTMAKNIQYF
TGTGCCAGCAGCGTTACCATGGCCAAAAACATTCAGTACTTC
>TRBJ1-1|.|TRBV2|.
CASSPWDSLNTEAFF
TGTGCCAGCAGTCCATGGGACTCCCTGAACACTGAAGCTTTCTTT
>TRBJ1-5|.|TRBV2|TRBD1
CASSGTGGVQPQHF
TGTGCCAGCAGTGGGACAGGCGGCGTTCAGCCCCAGCATTTT
>TRBJ1-5|.|TRBV20-1|.
CSAEGGQPQHF
TGCAGTGCTGAGGGTGGTCAGCCCCAGCATTTT
>TRBJ2-7|.|TRBV5-4|.
CASSFGPLDEQYF
TGTGCCAGCAGCTTTGGGCCATTAGACGAGCAGTACTTC
>TRBJ1-1|.|TRBV6-5|.
CASSSFTGTREAFF
TGTGCCAGCAGTTCTTTCACCGGGACCCGTGAAGCTTTCTTT
>TRBJ2-7|.|TRBV30|TRBD1
CAWSGTGVWHEQYF
TGTGCCTGGAGCGGGACAGGGGTTTGGCACGAGCAGTACTTC
>TRBJ2-6|.|TRBV4-2|TRBD1
CASSPKIIGQGGSGANVLTF
TGTGCCAGCAGCCCAAAAATAATCGGACAGGGGGGATCTGGGGCCAACGTCCTGACTTTC
>TRBJ1-2|once|TRBV9|.
CASTPGPTGAYGYTF
TGTGCCAGCACCCCGGGTCCTACAGGTGCTTATGGCTACACCTTC
>TRBJ2-6|once|TRBV5-1|.
CASGLVSGANVLTF
TGCGCCAGCGGTCTGGTCTCTGGGGCCAACGTCCTGACTTTC
>TRBJ2-3|.|TRBV4-1|TRBD2
CASSRSIRTSGVSTDTQYF
TGCGCCAGCAGCCGATCAATCCGGACTAGCGGGGTGAGCACAGATACGCAGTATTTT